The 7 T cell receptor beta chains below come from one sample, sequenced in a study of blood T cell repertoires in COVID-19. Sequenced by immunoSEQ multiplex PCR; TCRdb stores in-frame clones only, minus some. The sample gives fewer than 350,000 clones, about nine tenths of which show up once; about 2.3% is in the top ten. Material for sequencing was PBMCs or T cells enriched from blood (not recorded which). These receptor sequences come from a middle-aged woman with acute COVID-19.

The chain employs TRBV27 and TRBJ2-1; no firm D call. The CDR3 runs 14 residues. Trimming pared 6 bases from V and 10 bases from J, leaving 19 bases between. The germline V gene encodes CDR1 MNHEY and CDR2 SMNVEV (reference sequence). The CDR3 loop is CASSSYSGFAEQFF. The CDR3 nucleotides are TGTGCCAGCAGCTCTTATTCCGGGTTTGCCGAGCAGTTCTTC.

This rearrangement joins TRBV11-2 to TRBJ1-5, with no clear D. This CDR3 has 13 residues. Germline loops: CDR1 SGHAT, CDR2 FQNNGV. V was clipped by 0 bases and J by 4 bases, with 4 bases between them. The chain's CDR3 is CASSLERNQPQHF. For the CDR3, the DNA is TGTGCCAGCAGCTTAGAGAGAAATCAGCCCCAGCATTTT.

V gene TRBV5-1 combines with J gene TRBJ1-1; maybe TRBD1 (5 bases). Trimming removed 3 bases at V and 4 bases at J, with 13 bases between. The CDR3 is 14 residues long. Germline V gives CDR1 SGHRS, CDR2 YFSETQ. DNA for the CDR3: TGCGCCAGCAGCTGGGGCGGGGCGGGCACTGAAGCTTTCTTT. It encodes CASSWGGAGTEAFF.

As DNA, the CDR3 is TGTGCCACCACCCGGGGAACTAGCACAGATACGCAGTATTTT. Its protein is CATTRGTSTDTQYF. This chain connects TRBV6-5 to TRBJ2-3; a possible D gene is TRBD2 (5 bases). Germline V gene data show CDR1 as MNHEY and CDR2 as SVGAGI. This CDR3 comprises 14 residues. Trimming shortened V by 10 bases and J by 0 bases, and 14 bases separated the two germline ends.

The rearrangement uses TRBV18 and TRBJ2-3; the D gene is possibly TRBD2 (6 bases). This CDR3 has 16 amino acids. From germline, CDR1 is KGHSH and CDR2 LQKENI. V lost 3 bases and J 5 bases, leaving 18 bases between the germline ends. The CDR3 DNA sequence: TGTGCCAGCTCACCCCTTAGCGGAAGGGCGCAAGATACGCAGTATTTT. It translates to CASSPLSGRAQDTQYF.

The chain joins TRBV3-1 (or the pseudogene TRBV3-2) to TRBJ2-7, with TRBD2 as a possible D gene (5 bases). With 4 bases removed from V and 1 base from J, the gap between germline ends came to 14 bases. This CDR3 region has 15 residues. The germline V gene has CDR1 LGHDT and CDR2 YNNKEL (reference sequence). The CDR3 bases are TGTGCCAGCAGCCTCGTGGCTACGGGGTCCTACGAGCAGTACTTC. As protein: CASSLVATGSYEQYF.

The chain employs TRBV6-5 and TRBJ1-6, with 7 bases matching TRBD1. Germline V gene lookup returns CDR1 MNHEY and CDR2 SVGAGI. Germline trimming cut 2 bases from V and 5 bases from J; bases unmatched to any gene: 6. The CDR3 length is 16 residues. CDR3 DNA: TGTGCCAGCAGTTACGTTCGACAGGGTAATAATTCACCCCTCCACTTT. Translation: CASSYVRQGNNSPLHF.